A single sample is the source of the 19 T cell receptor beta chains below, sequenced in a study of blood T cell repertoires in COVID-19. The table came from immunoSEQ multiplex PCR; TCRdb's copy has only in-frame clones and leaves some out. The sample records 130,000 or so clones, more than 80% being singletons. Sequenced: peripheral blood. Receptors originate from a man aged 70-80 years with active or convalescent COVID-19.

The chain carries TRBV27 and TRBJ2-7; TRBD2 agrees at 11 bases. This CDR3 has 16 amino acids. V dropped 4 bases and J dropped 2; count of bases not matched to a gene: 7. Germline CDR1 MNHEY, CDR2 SMNVEV (reference sequence). CDR3: CASSSLTSGKAYEQYF. The DNA of the CDR3 is TGTGCCAGCAGTTCCCTGACTAGCGGGAAGGCCTACGAGCAGTACTTC.

This chain links TRBV2 with TRBJ2-1; D is perhaps TRBD1 (5 bases). Germline assignment: CDR1 SNHLY and CDR2 FYNNEI. Trimming shortened V by 0 bases and J by 6 bases, and 6 bases separated the two germline ends. This CDR3 comprises 13 residues. The CDR3 DNA follows: TGTGCCAGCAGTGAAGCAGGGGTCAATGAGCAGTTCTTC. Translating it yields CASSEAGVNEQFF.

The chain couples TRBV7-2 to TRBJ2-7; D may be TRBD1 (5 bases). The CDR3 is 13 amino acids. Trimming stripped 4 bases from V and 6 bases from J, with 13 bases between. Germline V CDR1 and CDR2: SGHTA, FQGNSA. In DNA, the CDR3 is TGTGCCAGCAGCTCGTGGGGCGTCCCCGAGCAGTACTTC. Encoded protein: CASSSWGVPEQYF.

The chain has TRBV6-5 and TRBJ1-2; possible D gene TRBD1, 5 bases. Trimming shortened V by 5 bases and J by 7 bases, and 20 bases separated the two germline ends. This CDR3 contains 15 residues. The germline CDR1 and CDR2 sequences are MNHEY and SVGAGI. In DNA, the CDR3 is TGTGCCAGCAGTCAGCCCTCGACAGCGATGGCTGGCTACACCTTC. Protein product: CASSQPSTAMAGYTF.

The rearrangement joins TRBV5-1 to TRBJ2-2; 9 bases fit TRBD1. V was pared by 7 bases and J by 6 bases, with 7 bases of the junction left unmatched. The CDR3 is made up of 14 amino acids. Per the germline V gene, CDR1 is SGHRS and CDR2 is YFSETQ. The DNA of the CDR3 is TGCGCCAGCTGGGGACAGGGCTTGCCCGGGGAGCTGTTTTTT. Its protein is CASWGQGLPGELFF.

The chain employs TRBV11-2 and TRBJ2-3; perhaps TRBD1 as D (6 bases). V was shortened by 5 bases and J by 5 bases, with 26 bases between the two germline ends. The germline V gene encodes CDR1 SGHAT and CDR2 FQNNGV. The CDR3 loop spans 18 amino acids. Here the CDR3 reads CASSTGQGRGAPLDTQYF. CDR3 coding DNA: TGTGCCAGCAGCACGGGACAAGGAAGGGGAGCACCTCTAGATACGCAGTATTTT.

The V call is TRBV7-2, the J call TRBJ2-2, with D perhaps matching TRBD1 (8 bases). V gave up 1 base and J gave up 5 bases, with 14 bases separating them. This CDR3 region has 16 residues. Germline V gene sequence: CDR1 SGHTA, CDR2 FQGNSA. CDR3 sequence reads: CASSLVTGGGTGELFF. For the CDR3, the DNA is TGTGCCAGCAGCTTAGTTACAGGGGGAGGGACCGGGGAGCTGTTTTTT.

J is TRBJ2-5 and V is TRBV11-2, with a possible D match to TRBD2 (5 bases). The germline V gene has CDR1 SGHAT and CDR2 FQNNGV. The CDR3 sequence is 14 residues long. With 3 bases removed from V and 0 bases from J, the gap between germline ends came to 8 bases. Written as DNA, the CDR3 is TGTGCCAGCAGCTTCGGCGGGTACCAAGAGACCCAGTACTTC. Translated, it gives CASSFGGYQETQYF.

The chain employs TRBV28 and TRBJ1-1; 8 bases map to TRBD1. V trimming: 7 bases; J trimming: 5 bases; junction bases outside the gene matches: 6. The CDR3 has 13 amino acids. In germline, CDR1 is MDHEN, CDR2 SYDVKM. In DNA form, the CDR3 reads TGTGCCAGCAAGGACAGGGTTCGGACTGAAGCTTTCTTT. The encoded protein is CASKDRVRTEAFF.

V gene TRBV7-9 combines with J gene TRBJ1-1, with D perhaps matching TRBD1 (6 bases). With 0 bases removed from V and 8 bases from J, the gap between germline ends came to 10 bases. Germline lookup yields CDR1 SEHNR and CDR2 FQNEAQ (reference sequence). This CDR3 contains 13 residues. The CDR3 is CASSLATTGEAFF. CDR3 in DNA: TGTGCCAGCAGCTTAGCTACAACAGGGGAAGCTTTCTTT.

The rearrangement joins TRBV29-1 to TRBJ2-5, with TRBD1 matching 10 bases. The germline V gene encodes CDR1 SQVTM and CDR2 ANQGSEA. J lost 9 bases, V lost 4 bases, and 5 bases had no gene match. The CDR3 has 12 residues. The CDR3 nucleotides are TGCAGCGTTGCCGGACAGGGGGGGGCCCAGTACTTC. Translated, it gives CSVAGQGGAQYF.

A single count supports this clone. The genes are TRBV29-1 and TRBJ1-1, with D possibly matching TRBD1 (6 bases). V gave up 4 bases and J gave up 5 bases, with 17 bases separating them. Germline-derived CDR1 and CDR2 are SQVTM and ANQGSEA. There are 14 residues in the CDR3. The CDR3 sequence is CSVVRQGGGTEAFF. The CDR3 DNA reads TGCAGCGTTGTGAGGCAGGGAGGGGGAACTGAAGCTTTCTTT.

The chain is built from TRBV4-2 and TRBJ2-1, with 10 bases identical to TRBD2. CDR1 and CDR2 from the germline V gene are LGHNA and YNFKEQ. The CDR3 is 12 residues long. The ends lost 4 bases at V and 10 bases at J; junction bases unmatched: 1. The CDR3 DNA is TGTGCCAGCAGCCTGACTAGCGGGGAGCAGTTCTTC. It codes for CASSLTSGEQFF.

This rearrangement joins TRBV19 to TRBJ1-1, with D hard to call. CDR3 length equals 13 residues. Germline V gene lookup returns CDR1 LNHDA and CDR2 SQIVND (reference sequence). The V gene lost 3 bases and the J gene lost 1 base, with 6 bases spanning the gap. CDR3 sequence (DNA): TGTGCCAGTAGTATCGAAGCGAACACTGAAGCTTTCTTT. Translating it yields CASSIEANTEAFF.

CDR3 nucleotide sequence: TGCGCCAGCAGCATAGCGGGAGGGGCCTACAATGAGCAGTTCTTC. This translates into CASSIAGGAYNEQFF. The chain uses TRBV5-1 and TRBJ2-1, with TRBD2 matching 11 bases. This CDR3 region has 15 residues. Unmatched junction bases numbered 2, after V lost 4 bases and J lost 2 bases. CDR1 is SGHRS, CDR2 YFSETQ, per germline. The entire variable domain, with the rest obtained from reference TRBV5-1 and TRBJ2-1, is as follows: KAGVTQTPRYLIKTRGQQVTLSCSPISGHRSVSWYQQTPGQGLQFLFEYFSETQRNKGNFPGRFSGRQFSNSRSEMNVSTLELGDSALYLCASSIAGGAYNEQFFGPGTRLTVL.

The chain has TRBV21-1 and TRBJ2-1; no check of the table's D call, TRBD2, against the DNA was made. TRBV21-1 is flagged as a pseudogene. The length of the CDR3 is 18 residues. The CDR3 spells CASSVGLAGVPTYNEQFF. The CDR3 nucleotides read TGTGCCAGCAGCGTAGGGCTAGCGGGAGTCCCGACCTACAATGAGCAGTTCTTC.

The table lists this clone with a few counts. J is TRBJ2-7 and V is TRBV18, with 10 bases fitting TRBD1. CDR3 length equals 14 residues. Germline loops: CDR1 KGHSH, CDR2 LQKENI. V shed 5 bases and J 3 bases; nucleotides not matched to a gene: 4. CDR3 sequence (DNA): TGTGCCAGCTCATCCCGGGACAGGGGCTACGAGCAGTACTTC. The encoded protein is CASSSRDRGYEQYF.

The chain has TRBV6-6 and TRBJ1-1; 8 nucleotides match TRBD1. The CDR3 runs to 15 residues. V trimming: 7 bases; J trimming: 4 bases; junction bases outside the gene matches: 11. Per germline, CDR1 MNHNY and CDR2 SVGAGI (reference sequence). CDR3 nucleotide sequence: TGTGCCAGCACCCTACTATCCGGACAGGGCACTGAAGCTTTCTTT. Its translation: CASTLLSGQGTEAFF.

The chain carries TRBV27 and TRBJ2-1; D perhaps matches TRBD2 (5 bases). V lost 0 bases, J lost 3 bases, and 6 bases lay in between. CDR1 MNHEY and CDR2 SMNVEV come from the germline V gene (reference sequence). The CDR3 contains 14 residues. The chain's CDR3 is CASSLSGIYNEQFF. The CDR3 bases are TGTGCCAGCAGTTTATCCGGGATCTACAATGAGCAGTTCTTC.